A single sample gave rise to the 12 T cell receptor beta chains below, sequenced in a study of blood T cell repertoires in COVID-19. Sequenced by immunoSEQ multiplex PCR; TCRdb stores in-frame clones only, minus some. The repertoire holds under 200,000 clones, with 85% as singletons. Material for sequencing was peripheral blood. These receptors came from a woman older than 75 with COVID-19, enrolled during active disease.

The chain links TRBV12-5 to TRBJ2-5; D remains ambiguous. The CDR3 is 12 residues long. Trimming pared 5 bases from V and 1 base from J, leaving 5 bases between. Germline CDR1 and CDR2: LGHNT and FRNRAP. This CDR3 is CASGPIQETQYF. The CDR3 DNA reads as TGTGCTAGTGGTCCCATCCAAGAGACCCAGTACTTC.

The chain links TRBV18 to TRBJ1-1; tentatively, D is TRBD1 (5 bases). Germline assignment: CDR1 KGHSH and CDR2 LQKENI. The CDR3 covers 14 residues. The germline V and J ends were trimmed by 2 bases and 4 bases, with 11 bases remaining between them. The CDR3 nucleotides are TGTGCCAGCTCACCAGCAGGGATAGGCACTGAAGCTTTCTTT. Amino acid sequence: CASSPAGIGTEAFF.

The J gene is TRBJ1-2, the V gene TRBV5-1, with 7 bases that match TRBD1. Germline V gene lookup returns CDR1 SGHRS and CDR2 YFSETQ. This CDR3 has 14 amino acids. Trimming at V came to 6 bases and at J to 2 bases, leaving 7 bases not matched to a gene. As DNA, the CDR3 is TGCGCCAGCACCCCCTCGGGACAGAACTATGGCTACACCTTC. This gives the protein CASTPSGQNYGYTF. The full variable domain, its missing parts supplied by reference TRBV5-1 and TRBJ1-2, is KAGVTQTPRYLIKTRGQQVTLSCSPISGHRSVSWYQQTPGQGLQFLFEYFSETQRNKGNFPGRFSGRQFSNSRSEMNVSTLELGDSALYLCASTPSGQNYGYTFGSGTRLTVV.

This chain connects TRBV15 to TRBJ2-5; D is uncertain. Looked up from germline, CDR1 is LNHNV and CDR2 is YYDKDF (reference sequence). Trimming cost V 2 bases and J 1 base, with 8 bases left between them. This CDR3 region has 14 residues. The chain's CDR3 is CATSRSRSQETQYF. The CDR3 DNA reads TGTGCCACCAGCAGATCGCGGTCCCAAGAGACCCAGTACTTC.

The CDR3 DNA follows: TGTGCCAGCAGTGAAGTCAGTAGCGGCGAGCAGTACTTC. It yields the protein CASSEVSSGEQYF. V usage is TRBV6-1 and J usage is TRBJ2-7; TRBD2 is a possible D gene (6 bases). Germline CDR1 and CDR2: MNHNS and SASEGT. Trimming pared 1 base from V and 6 bases from J, leaving 10 bases between. This CDR3 is built from 13 residues.

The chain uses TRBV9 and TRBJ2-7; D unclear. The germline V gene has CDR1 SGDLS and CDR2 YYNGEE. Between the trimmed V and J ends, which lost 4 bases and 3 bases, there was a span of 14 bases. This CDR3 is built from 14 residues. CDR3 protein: CASSSPTIDYEQYF. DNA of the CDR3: TGTGCCAGCAGCTCTCCCACGATAGACTACGAGCAGTACTTC.

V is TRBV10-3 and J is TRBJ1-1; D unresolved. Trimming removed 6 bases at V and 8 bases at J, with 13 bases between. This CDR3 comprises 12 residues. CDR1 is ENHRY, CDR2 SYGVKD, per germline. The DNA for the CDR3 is TGTGCCATCAGGAGGGCCGGCCCCGAAGCTTTCTTT. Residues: CAIRRAGPEAFF.

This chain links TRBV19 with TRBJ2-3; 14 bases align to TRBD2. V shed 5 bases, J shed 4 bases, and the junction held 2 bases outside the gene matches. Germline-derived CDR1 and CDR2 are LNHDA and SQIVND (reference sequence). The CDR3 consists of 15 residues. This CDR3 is CASSSTSGRADTQYF. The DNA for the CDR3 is TGTGCCAGTAGTTCGACTAGCGGGAGGGCAGATACGCAGTATTTT. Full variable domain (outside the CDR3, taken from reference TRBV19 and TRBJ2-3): DGGITQSPKYLFRKEGQNVTLSCEQNLNHDAMYWYRQDPGQGLRLIYYSQIVNDFQKGDIAEGYSVSREKKESFPLTVTSAQKNPTAFYLCASSSTSGRADTQYFGPGTRLTVL.

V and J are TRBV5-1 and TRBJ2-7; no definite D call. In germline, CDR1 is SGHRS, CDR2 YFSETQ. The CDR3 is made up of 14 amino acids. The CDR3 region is CASQVALQSYEQYF. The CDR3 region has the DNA TGCGCGAGCCAGGTGGCCCTTCAGTCCTACGAGCAGTACTTC. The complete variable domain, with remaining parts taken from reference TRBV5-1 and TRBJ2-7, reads KAGVTQTPRYLIKTRGQQVTLSCSPISGHRSVSWYQQTPGQGLQFLFEYFSETQRNKGNFPGRFSGRQFSNSRSEMNVSTLELGDSALYLCASQVALQSYEQYFGPGTRLTVT.

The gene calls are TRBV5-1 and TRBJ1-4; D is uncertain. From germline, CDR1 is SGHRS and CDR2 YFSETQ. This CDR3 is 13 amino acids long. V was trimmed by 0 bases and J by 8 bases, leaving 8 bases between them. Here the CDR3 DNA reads TGCGCCAGCAGCTTGGAGAGTCGGGAAAAACTGTTTTTT. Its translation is CASSLESREKLFF. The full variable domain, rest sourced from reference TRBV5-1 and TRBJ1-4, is KAGVTQTPRYLIKTRGQQVTLSCSPISGHRSVSWYQQTPGQGLQFLFEYFSETQRNKGNFPGRFSGRQFSNSRSEMNVSTLELGDSALYLCASSLESREKLFFGSGTQLSVL.

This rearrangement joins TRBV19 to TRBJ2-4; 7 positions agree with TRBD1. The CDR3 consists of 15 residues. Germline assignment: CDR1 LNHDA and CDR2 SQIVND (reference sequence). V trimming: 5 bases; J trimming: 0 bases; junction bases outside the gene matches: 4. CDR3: CASSFNRGAKNIQYF. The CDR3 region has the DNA TGTGCCAGTAGTTTCAACAGGGGAGCCAAAAACATTCAGTACTTC.

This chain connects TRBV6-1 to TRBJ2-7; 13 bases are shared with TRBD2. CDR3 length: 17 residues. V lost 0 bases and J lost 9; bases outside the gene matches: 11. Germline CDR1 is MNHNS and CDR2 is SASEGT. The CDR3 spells CASSEAAAGLAGVGQYF. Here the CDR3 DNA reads TGTGCCAGCAGTGAAGCGGCAGCAGGACTAGCGGGAGTTGGGCAGTACTTC.